Included here is one TCR beta chain sequence, with context. Method: immunoSEQ multiplex PCR; TCRdb's copy keeps in-frame clones and lacks some. The sample consists of about 150,000 clones, 70% to 85% of them appearing once. Adults between roughly 18 and 90 years of age took part from about 24 US areas. V dropped 3 bases and J dropped 4; count of bases not matched to a gene: 9. Germline loops: CDR1 DFQATT, CDR2 SNEGSKA (reference sequence). The CDR3 runs to 15 residues. This sample is part of a study of blood T cell repertoires in COVID-19. Study-level background: Collection of acute and convalescent COVID-19 samples took place in the United States, Italy and Spain. Nucleic acid was either cDNA or gDNA, and it came from T cells, B-cell-depleted T cells, or PBMCs.

The TCR sequence derives from a man in his fifties who had recovered from COVID-19. The chain has TRBV20-1 and TRBJ2-1, with 7 bases fitting TRBD1. The sample was PBMCs or T cells enriched from blood (not recorded which). CDR3 nucleotide sequence: TGCAGTGCTAGTAACCTAAACAGGGGATACAATGAGCAGTTCTTC. Translated: CSASNLNRGYNEQFF.